The 32 T cell receptor beta chains in this list originate from one sample, sequenced in a study of blood T cell repertoires in COVID-19. The protocol was immunoSEQ multiplex PCR, while the TCRdb copy is restricted to in-frame clones and leaves out a portion. The data show around 150,000 clones, with 80% seen just once and approximately 5% held by the top ten. What was sequenced was peripheral blood. Receptors originate from a woman aged 50 to 60 with acute or convalescent COVID-19.

This clone has only a few counts. The genes are TRBV2 and TRBJ2-4; 7 positions agree with TRBD1. The length of the CDR3 is 14 residues. Germline V lookup: CDR1 SNHLY, CDR2 FYNNEI. The trim removed 2 bases at V and 7 bases at J, leaving 5 bases unmatched. The CDR3 region has the DNA TGTGCCAGCAGTGAATCAGGGACAGTCAACATTCAGTACTTC. Translating gives CASSESGTVNIQYF.

This clone appeared a few times. The V gene is TRBV12-5, the J gene TRBJ1-5, with a possible D match to TRBD1 (5 bases). The V gene lost 0 bases and the J gene lost 3 bases, with 15 bases spanning the gap. Germline CDR1 LGHNT, CDR2 FRNRAP. This CDR3 region has 17 residues. The CDR3 DNA reads TGTGCTAGTGGTTTGGTATCTACGACAGAGACCAATCAGCCCCAGCATTTT. It codes for CASGLVSTTETNQPQHF. Using reference TRBV12-5 and TRBJ1-5 for the parts outside the CDR3, the full variable domain is DARVTQTPRHKVTEMGQEVTMRCQPILGHNTVFWYRQTMMQGLELLAYFRNRAPLDDSGMPKDRFSAEMPDATLATLKIQPSEPRDSAVYFCASGLVSTTETNQPQHFGDGTRLSIL.

V usage is TRBV30 and J usage is TRBJ1-2; D is ambiguous. CDR1 and CDR2 (germline): GTSNPN, SVGIG (reference sequence). The CDR3 runs 10 residues. V lost 7 bases and J 8 bases, leaving 11 bases between the germline ends. CDR3 sequence reads: CASATGGYTF. The CDR3 DNA reads as TGTGCCTCAGCTACGGGAGGCTACACCTTC.

The chain links TRBV30 to TRBJ1-6; 8 nucleotides line up with TRBD1. CDR1 and CDR2 from the germline V gene are GTSNPN and SVGIG (reference sequence). The V and J ends lost 3 bases and 8 bases, in that order; junction bases with no gene match: 9. The CDR3 has 15 amino acids. CDR3 loop: CAWRGTGGVDSPLHF. CDR3 nucleotides: TGTGCCTGGAGGGGAACAGGGGGAGTTGATTCACCCCTCCACTTT.

The rearrangement uses TRBV1 and TRBJ2-5; the listed D gene, TRBD2, was not tested against the DNA. TRBV1 is a documented pseudogene. The CDR3 sequence is 13 residues long. The CDR3 DNA sequence: TGCACCAGCAGCCAAGAGTACCGGTGGACCCAGTACTTC. Translated: CTSSQEYRWTQYF.

This clone showed up just once. V is TRBV19 and J is TRBJ2-1; possibly TRBD2 for D (6 bases). The germline V gene encodes CDR1 LNHDA and CDR2 SQIVND (reference sequence). Trimming took 3 bases from V and 8 from J, leaving 8 bases between them. The CDR3 length is 12 residues. This chain's CDR3 is CASSIGGYEQFF. CDR3 in DNA: TGTGCCAGTAGTATCGGGGGATATGAGCAGTTCTTC.

This clone was recorded many times. The V call is TRBV5-1, the J call TRBJ1-1; 8 bases map to TRBD1. J was trimmed by 0 bases and V by 4 bases; bases with no gene match: 5. CDR1 and CDR2 (germline): SGHRS, YFSETQ. The CDR3 has 15 amino acids. The CDR3 DNA sequence: TGCGCCAGCAGCACCGGACAGGGTTTGAACACTGAAGCTTTCTTT. It yields the protein CASSTGQGLNTEAFF. Looking up the rest from reference TRBV5-1 and TRBJ1-1 gives the full variable domain: KAGVTQTPRYLIKTRGQQVTLSCSPISGHRSVSWYQQTPGQGLQFLFEYFSETQRNKGNFPGRFSGRQFSNSRSEMNVSTLELGDSALYLCASSTGQGLNTEAFFGQGTRLTVV.

The CDR3 loop is CASSWNGGETQYF. In nucleotides, the CDR3 is TGTGCCAGTAGTTGGAACGGGGGGGAGACCCAGTACTTC. The rearrangement links TRBV19 to TRBJ2-5; 7 bases map to TRBD2. The V gene's germline CDR1 is LNHDA and CDR2 SQIVND (reference sequence). Trimming at V came to 5 bases and at J to 5 bases, leaving 5 bases not matched to a gene. The CDR3 contains 13 residues.

This rearrangement joins TRBV28 to TRBJ2-1; 8 positions agree with TRBD2. Germline V gene data show CDR1 as MDHEN and CDR2 as SYDVKM. V shed 8 bases, J shed 7 bases, and the junction held 10 bases outside the gene matches. The CDR3 runs 14 residues. The CDR3: CASGDGAGANEQFF. The DNA for the CDR3 is TGTGCCAGCGGCGATGGAGCGGGGGCTAATGAGCAGTTCTTC.

The chain joins TRBV6-2 or TRBV6-3 to TRBJ1-5; 9 bases line up with TRBD1. The V segment lost 5 bases and the J segment 7 bases; nucleotides outside the gene matches: 6. This CDR3 contains 14 residues. Germline V lookup: CDR1 MNHEY, CDR2 SVGEGT. In DNA form, the CDR3 reads TGTGCCAGCAGTGTACAGGGGGCGGGACAGCCCCAGCATTTT. The encoded protein is CASSVQGAGQPQHF.

The chain is built from TRBV5-1 and TRBJ2-7; tentatively, D is TRBD1 (5 bases). The length of the CDR3 is 15 residues. Trimming removed 4 bases at V and 0 bases at J, with 14 bases between. Per the germline V gene, CDR1 is SGHRS and CDR2 is YFSETQ. CDR3 loop: CASSPPGPSSYEQYF. The CDR3 DNA follows: TGCGCCAGCAGCCCCCCAGGGCCTAGCTCCTACGAGCAGTACTTC.

The chain's CDR3 is CASSTQATLNSPLHF. The DNA of the CDR3 is TGTGCCAGTAGTACCCAGGCCACTCTTAATTCACCCCTCCACTTT. The rearrangement joins TRBV19 to TRBJ1-6; no reliable D call. Germline-derived CDR1 and CDR2 are LNHDA and SQIVND (reference sequence). V was pared by 4 bases and J by 6 bases, with 13 bases between. There are 15 residues in the CDR3. The full variable domain, in which reference TRBV19 and TRBJ1-6 provide the parts outside the CDR3, is DGGITQSPKYLFRKEGQNVTLSCEQNLNHDAMYWYRQDPGQGLRLIYYSQIVNDFQKGDIAEGYSVSREKKESFPLTVTSAQKNPTAFYLCASSTQATLNSPLHFGNGTRLTVT.

The CDR3 here is CASTVLGEEGNQPQHF. In DNA, the CDR3 is TGTGCCAGCACCGTGCTAGGGGAAGAAGGCAATCAGCCCCAGCATTTT. V is TRBV5-6 and J is TRBJ1-5, with D perhaps matching TRBD1 (5 bases). V was pared by 6 bases and J by 2 bases, with 18 bases between. Per germline, CDR1 SGHDT and CDR2 YYEEEE. The CDR3 loop spans 16 amino acids.

V gene TRBV5-6 combines with J gene TRBJ1-3; D not resolved. CDR1 is SGHDT, CDR2 YYEEEE, per germline. V gave up 4 bases and J gave up 2 bases, with 10 bases separating them. This CDR3 spans 14 amino acids. The DNA of the CDR3 is TGTGCCAGCAGCACGAAAGGAGCTGGAAACACCATATATTTT. It is translated as CASSTKGAGNTIYF.

The V and J genes are TRBV5-1 and TRBJ1-1; possibly TRBD1 for D (6 bases). This CDR3 has 14 amino acids. Trimming shortened V by 7 bases and J by 4 bases, and 17 bases separated the two germline ends. Per germline, CDR1 SGHRS and CDR2 YFSETQ. The CDR3 sequence is CASQAGDAGTEAFF. Written as DNA, the CDR3 is TGCGCCAGCCAAGCAGGGGATGCGGGCACTGAAGCTTTCTTT.

The rearrangement links TRBV2 to TRBJ1-4, with 8 bases that match TRBD1. CDR1 SNHLY and CDR2 FYNNEI come from the germline V gene. With V trimmed by 5 bases and J by 1 base, 3 bases remained unmatched. The CDR3 is 15 amino acids. This CDR3 is CASSPTGGTNEKLFF. In DNA, the CDR3 is TGTGCCAGCAGTCCTACAGGGGGAACTAATGAAAAACTGTTTTTT.

This sequence joins TRBV13 and TRBJ1-1; possible D gene TRBD1, 5 bases. The V end was cut by 6 bases, the J end by 1 base, with 6 bases between. The CDR3 is made up of 12 amino acids. Germline V lookup: CDR1 PRHDT, CDR2 FYEKMQ (reference sequence). In DNA form, the CDR3 reads TGTGCCAGCAGGACAGCGAACACTGAAGCTTTCTTT. Translated: CASRTANTEAFF.

The CDR3 protein is CASSIQGGAAEAFF. CDR3 nucleotide sequence: TGTGCCAGTAGTATACAGGGGGGCGCGGCTGAAGCTTTCTTT. The rearrangement joins TRBV19 to TRBJ1-1; 7 nucleotides match TRBD1. The CDR3 length is 14 residues. V lost 2 bases, J lost 6 bases, and 6 bases stayed unmatched. Germline V lookup: CDR1 LNHDA, CDR2 SQIVND (reference sequence).

This chain joins TRBV7-9 and TRBJ2-2; D perhaps matches TRBD1 (6 bases). CDR3 length: 17 amino acids. CDR1 and CDR2 from the germline V gene are SEHNR and FQNEAQ (reference sequence). The V gene lost 1 base and the J gene lost 1 base, with 13 bases spanning the gap. Here the CDR3 reads CASSLEWGHGNTGELFF. CDR3 nucleotides: TGTGCCAGCAGCTTAGAGTGGGGACATGGGAACACCGGGGAGCTGTTTTTT.

The J gene is TRBJ2-1, the V gene TRBV10-2; D is unclear. The germline V gene encodes CDR1 WSHSY and CDR2 SAAADI. The V gene lost 11 bases and the J gene lost 3 bases, with 17 bases spanning the gap. The CDR3 sequence is 14 residues long. CDR3 loop: CASMAENHYNEQFF. The CDR3 DNA sequence: TGCGCCTCCATGGCGGAGAACCACTACAATGAGCAGTTCTTC.

The rearrangement links TRBV4-3 to TRBJ1-2, with a possible D match to TRBD1 (5 bases). V lost 3 bases to trimming and J lost 0 bases, with 8 bases between them. Germline-derived CDR1 and CDR2 are LGHNA and YSLEER. The CDR3 has 14 amino acids. CDR3 region: CASSQLTANYGYTF. The CDR3 DNA follows: TGCGCCAGCAGCCAGCTGACAGCTAACTATGGCTACACCTTC.

This chain links TRBV11-3 with TRBJ2-3; possible D gene TRBD1, 6 bases. This CDR3 region has 15 residues. Trimming cost V 1 base and J 2 bases, with 10 bases left between them. Germline assignment: CDR1 SGHNT and CDR2 YENEEA. The CDR3 loop reads CASSLGAGATDTQYF. In DNA, the CDR3 is TGTGCCAGCAGCTTAGGTGCAGGGGCCACAGATACGCAGTATTTT.

The rearrangement uses TRBV5-6 and TRBJ1-2, with D perhaps matching TRBD1 (5 bases). V lost 4 bases and J lost 4, with 11 bases in between. CDR1 is SGHDT and CDR2 is YYEEEE in the germline V gene. The CDR3 has 13 amino acids. CDR3 nucleotides: TGTGCCAGCAGCAGCATCCAGGGCTATGGCTACACCTTC. This codes for CASSSIQGYGYTF.

The J gene is TRBJ2-7, the V gene TRBV19; the match to TRBD1 covers 8 bases. V was pared by 4 bases and J by 5 bases, with 4 bases of the junction left unmatched. Germline V gives CDR1 LNHDA, CDR2 SQIVND (reference sequence). This CDR3 is 13 amino acids long. CDR3 sequence (DNA): TGTGCCAGTAGTACCGGACAGGGCGACGAGCAGTACTTC. Translated: CASSTGQGDEQYF.

The chain has TRBV24-1 and TRBJ1-2; possibly TRBD1 for D (5 bases). This CDR3 region has 12 residues. Germline V lookup: CDR1 KGHDR, CDR2 SFDVKD. Trimming cost V 5 bases and J 4 bases, with 7 bases left between them. The CDR3 sequence: CATSATGYGYTF. In DNA, the CDR3 is TGTGCCACCAGTGCCACAGGCTATGGCTACACCTTC.

The rearrangement uses TRBV29-1 and TRBJ1-1; D is ambiguous. V lost 0 bases and J 3 bases, leaving 14 bases between the germline ends. The germline gives CDR1 SQVTM, CDR2 ANQGSEA. This CDR3 comprises 15 residues. In nucleotides, the CDR3 is TGCAGCGTTGAAGATATTAGGCAGACACACACTGAAGCTTTCTTT. Encoded protein: CSVEDIRQTHTEAFF.

The table lists this clone with a count of one. The rearrangement uses TRBV6-5 and TRBJ1-2; 8 positions agree with TRBD1. This CDR3 comprises 15 residues. The germline V gene encodes CDR1 MNHEY and CDR2 SVGAGI. Trimming took 6 bases from V and 5 from J; bases not matched to a gene: 11. The CDR3 coding sequence is TGTGCCAGCAGCGCACAACAGGGGGGAGAATATGGCTACACCTTC. Amino acids: CASSAQQGGEYGYTF.

The chain employs TRBV7-2 and TRBJ2-5; possible D gene TRBD2, 6 bases. The CDR3 length is 14 residues. Trimming took off 4 bases at V and 4 bases at J, with 13 bases between the two ends. In germline, CDR1 is SGHTA, CDR2 FQGNSA. This CDR3 reads CASSYGGARETQYF. The CDR3 DNA follows: TGTGCCAGCAGCTACGGAGGGGCTCGAGAGACCCAGTACTTC.

In DNA form, the CDR3 reads TGTGCCAGCAGCACCCTGGGCCAGGGGCGCGTTAGCAATCAGCCCCAGCATTTT. Its protein is CASSTLGQGRVSNQPQHF. The gene calls are TRBV7-8 and TRBJ1-5, with D possibly being TRBD1 (6 bases). The CDR3 covers 18 residues. V was trimmed by 5 bases and J by 0 bases, leaving 20 bases between them. Germline V gene lookup returns CDR1 SGHVS and CDR2 FQNEAQ.

CDR3 DNA: TGCGCCAGCAGCTTGGGGACTAGCACGACAGAGACCCAGTACTTC. It yields the protein CASSLGTSTTETQYF. This chain joins TRBV5-1 and TRBJ2-5; 8 positions agree with TRBD2. The V and J ends lost 0 bases and 4 bases, in that order; junction bases with no gene match: 5. Germline V gene sequence: CDR1 SGHRS, CDR2 YFSETQ. This CDR3 has 15 residues. The complete variable domain, with remaining parts taken from reference TRBV5-1 and TRBJ2-5, reads KAGVTQTPRYLIKTRGQQVTLSCSPISGHRSVSWYQQTPGQGLQFLFEYFSETQRNKGNFPGRFSGRQFSNSRSEMNVSTLELGDSALYLCASSLGTSTTETQYFGPGTRLLVL.

This clone has more than one count but fewer than ten. Other DNA variants within this sample encode the same CDR3. The chain joins TRBV28 to TRBJ2-7; 10 bases match TRBD1. CDR1 is MDHEN, CDR2 SYDVKM, per germline. Trimming cost V 3 bases and J 2 bases; bases outside gene matches: 1. The CDR3 spans 14 residues. The CDR3 DNA is TGTGCCAGCAGTTTCGGGACAGGGGCCTACGAGCAGTACTTC. Translated: CASSFGTGAYEQYF.

This chain connects TRBV6-6 to TRBJ1-2; tentatively, D is TRBD1 (6 bases). CDR1 and CDR2 (germline): MNHNY, SVGAGI (reference sequence). Trimming took off 6 bases at V and 2 bases at J, with 16 bases between the two ends. The CDR3 contains 15 residues. The CDR3 spells CASRDAKTGNYGYTF. CDR3 DNA: TGTGCCAGCAGGGACGCGAAGACAGGAAACTATGGCTACACCTTC.